Listed here are 21 T cell receptor beta chains from one sample, sequenced in a study of cytomegalovirus exposure and HLA in healthy donors. Primers for the PCR totalled 60 Vbeta and 13 Jbeta. Assay used: immunoSEQ multiplex PCR; TCRdb lists only in-frame clones, some missing. The data hold some 120,000 clones, with around 80% observed a single time. Material for sequencing was PBMCs. The receptors shown here come from a man aged 30 to 45 in good health and CMV-seronegative.

This clone appeared a single time. The genes are TRBV10-2 and TRBJ1-5; 9 positions match TRBD1. CDR3 length equals 14 residues. CDR1 and CDR2 from the germline V gene are WSHSY and SAAADI. After removal of 3 bases from V and 9 bases from J, the junction contained 6 bases not matched to a gene. The CDR3 region has the DNA TGCGCCAGCAGTGAAGACAGGGGGAAAGCGCCCCAGCATTTT. This translates into CASSEDRGKAPQHF.

This clone was recorded a few times. The chain recombines TRBV20-1 with TRBJ1-2; D gene ambiguous. Germline V gene sequence: CDR1 DFQATT, CDR2 SNEGSKA (reference sequence). This CDR3 has 11 residues. DNA of the CDR3: TGCAGGGCCCCGCCTAACTATGGCTACACCTTC. Translation: CRAPPNYGYTF.

V is TRBV27 and J is TRBJ2-7; 7 bases match TRBD1. The germline CDR1 and CDR2 sequences are MNHEY and SMNVEV (reference sequence). The length of the CDR3 is 12 residues. Trimming at V came to 6 bases and at J to 6 bases, leaving 5 bases not matched to a gene. DNA of the CDR3: TGTGCCAGCAGCGACAGGGTGGGCGAGCAGTACTTC. Its protein is CASSDRVGEQYF.

This clone was observed a handful of times. The chain uses TRBV7-6 and TRBJ2-5; 7 nucleotides align to TRBD1. From germline, CDR1 is SGHVS and CDR2 FNYEAQ. Trimming removed 4 bases from V and 3 bases from J; junction bases left unmatched: 8. This CDR3 is 15 amino acids long. DNA of the CDR3: TGTGCCAGCAGCTCATCCGGGACAGTAAAAGAGACCCAGTACTTC. Its translation is CASSSSGTVKETQYF.

This chain connects TRBV10-3 to TRBJ1-4; tentatively, D is TRBD1 (6 bases). Germline-derived CDR1 and CDR2 are ENHRY and SYGVKD. V lost 6 bases and J lost 3, with 11 bases in between. This CDR3 comprises 14 residues. CDR3 DNA sequence: TGTGCCATCAGCGTAGGGACACCTAATGAAAAACTGTTTTTT. As protein: CAISVGTPNEKLFF.

This clone was seen just once. The chain employs TRBV13 and TRBJ1-1; 7 nucleotides line up with TRBD1. CDR3 length equals 13 residues. Germline CDR1 reads PRHDT; CDR2 reads FYEKMQ (reference sequence). V shed 3 bases and J 10 bases; nucleotides not matched to a gene: 8. In DNA form, the CDR3 reads TGTGCCAGCAGCTTCGAGGGGGCCCTTCGAGCTTTCTTT. Amino acids: CASSFEGALRAFF.

This clone appeared a few times. The chain links TRBV5-5 to TRBJ1-1; 10 bases line up with TRBD1. CDR1 SGHKS and CDR2 YYEKEE come from the germline V gene (reference sequence). The CDR3 is made up of 14 amino acids. Losses at the gene ends were 0 bases for V and 8 bases for J; bases not matched to a gene: 4. Here the CDR3 DNA reads TGTGCCAGCAGCTTGGGACAGGGGGCACTAGAAGCTTTCTTT. Protein sequence: CASSLGQGALEAFF.

The rearrangement links TRBV18 to TRBJ2-5, with D tentatively TRBD2 (5 bases). The CDR3 runs to 13 residues. Germline assignment: CDR1 KGHSH and CDR2 LQKENI. Deletions cut 5 bases from V and 0 bases from J, with 7 bases between. The CDR3 region is CASSMDYQETQYF. CDR3 sequence (DNA): TGTGCCAGCTCAATGGACTACCAAGAGACCCAGTACTTC.

The rearrangement uses TRBV5-4 and TRBJ2-5; D gene ambiguous. The germline gives CDR1 SGHNT, CDR2 YYREEE (reference sequence). Trimming removed 8 bases at V and 2 bases at J, with 13 bases between. This CDR3 comprises 13 residues. This chain's CDR3 is CASENRTQETQYF. CDR3 in DNA: TGTGCCAGTGAAAACAGAACTCAAGAGACCCAGTACTTC.

The chain uses TRBV7-6 and TRBJ2-3; D perhaps matches TRBD1 (5 bases). V dropped 5 bases and J dropped 1 base, with 10 bases sitting between them. The CDR3 is 14 amino acids. Germline lookup yields CDR1 SGHVS and CDR2 FNYEAQ. In DNA, the CDR3 is TGTGCCAGCAGCCAAGTAGGGGGCACAGATACGCAGTATTTT. Translation gives CASSQVGGTDTQYF.

The chain is built from TRBV27 and TRBJ1-6; 11 nucleotides align to TRBD1. In germline, CDR1 is MNHEY, CDR2 SMNVEV (reference sequence). Trimming cost V 3 bases and J 15 bases; bases outside gene matches: 7. This CDR3 comprises 14 residues. CDR3 loop: CASSLGTGGLHLHF. The CDR3 DNA follows: TGTGCCAGCAGTTTGGGGACAGGGGGATTGCACCTCCACTTT.

The chain uses TRBV4-2 and TRBJ1-5, with TRBD1 identical over 7 bases. This CDR3 has 18 amino acids. CDR1 LGHNA and CDR2 YNFKEQ come from the germline V gene. V dropped 3 bases and J dropped 4; count of bases not matched to a gene: 15. The CDR3 DNA reads TGTGCCAGCAGCCAGGCGACAGGGAAGATCGTTAGTAATCAGCCCCAGCATTTT. It specifies CASSQATGKIVSNQPQHF.

The chain combines TRBV29-1 with TRBJ1-1; TRBD1 matches at 8 bases. The trim removed 4 bases at V and 8 bases at J, leaving 6 bases unmatched. Per germline, CDR1 SQVTM and CDR2 ANQGSEA. CDR3 length: 12 amino acids. The CDR3 here is CSVGRQGSEAFF. The CDR3 nucleotides read TGCAGCGTTGGCAGACAGGGGTCCGAAGCTTTCTTT.

The CDR3 here is CASSQDNLGGYTF. The DNA of the CDR3 is TGTGCCAGCTCACAGGACAACCTCGGGGGCTACACCTTC. The J gene is TRBJ1-2, the V gene TRBV18, with a weak D call TRBD1 (5 bases). The germline V gene encodes CDR1 KGHSH and CDR2 LQKENI. Trimming shortened V by 4 bases and J by 8 bases, and 14 bases separated the two germline ends. The CDR3 consists of 13 residues.

The chain couples TRBV28 to TRBJ1-1; 8 bases agree with TRBD1. Looked up from germline, CDR1 is MDHEN and CDR2 is SYDVKM. After removal of 8 bases from V and 1 base from J, the junction contained 3 bases not matched to a gene. The CDR3 spans 13 residues. CDR3: CASRGTGNTEAFF. DNA of the CDR3: TGTGCCAGCCGAGGGACAGGGAACACTGAAGCTTTCTTT. Complete variable domain (other parts from reference TRBV28 and TRBJ1-1): DVKVTQSSRYLVKRTGEKVFLECVQDMDHENMFWYRQDPGLGLRLIYFSYDVKMKEKGDIPEGYSVSREKKERFSLILESASTNQTSMYLCASRGTGNTEAFFGQGTRLTVV.

This clone qualifies as medium-sized (0.01 to 0.1%). The chain couples TRBV28 to TRBJ2-7; the match to TRBD2 covers 7 bases. The germline V gene has CDR1 MDHEN and CDR2 SYDVKM. Trimming cost V 3 bases and J 0 bases; bases outside gene matches: 8. The CDR3 runs 16 residues. The CDR3 loop reads CASSFLGGGFSYEQYF. As DNA, the CDR3 is TGTGCCAGCAGTTTCCTGGGGGGGGGATTCTCCTACGAGCAGTACTTC.

The chain uses TRBV2 and TRBJ1-1, with 9 bases matching TRBD1. V dropped 7 bases and J dropped 7; count of bases not matched to a gene: 4. The CDR3 is 12 residues long. The germline gives CDR1 SNHLY, CDR2 FYNNEI. The CDR3, as DNA: TGTGCCAGCACTAGACAGGGGGGTGAAGCTTTCTTT. It codes for CASTRQGGEAFF.

CDR3 sequence: CASWTTGGRETQYF. The CDR3 DNA follows: TGTGCCAGCTGGACGACAGGGGGGAGGGAGACCCAGTACTTC. The rearrangement uses TRBV2 and TRBJ2-5; 9 positions match TRBD1. Per germline, CDR1 SNHLY and CDR2 FYNNEI. The V and J ends lost 8 bases and 5 bases, in that order; junction bases with no gene match: 9. CDR3 size: 14 residues.

In its sample, this clone was seen once. This sequence joins TRBV6-5 and TRBJ2-7; weak D call: TRBD1 (6 bases). There are 14 residues in the CDR3. Germline V gives CDR1 MNHEY, CDR2 SVGAGI. V dropped 5 bases and J dropped 4 bases, with 15 bases sitting between them. The CDR3 is CASSGLGQKYEQYF. The CDR3 DNA reads as TGTGCCAGCAGTGGCTTAGGACAGAAATACGAGCAGTACTTC.

V and J are TRBV9 and TRBJ2-7; 7 positions agree with TRBD1. The CDR3 loop spans 15 amino acids. The J segment lost 2 bases and the V segment lost 3 bases, leaving 8 bases of the junction unmatched. Germline-derived CDR1 and CDR2 are SGDLS and YYNGEE. CDR3 nucleotides: TGTGCCAGCAGCGCAACAGGGGCCGTTACCTACGAGCAGTACTTC. This encodes CASSATGAVTYEQYF. The full variable domain, its missing parts supplied by reference TRBV9 and TRBJ2-7, is DSGVTQTPKHLITATGQRVTLRCSPRSGDLSVYWYQQSLDQGLQFLIQYYNGEERAKGNILERFSAQQFPDLHSELNLSSLELGDSALYFCASSATGAVTYEQYFGPGTRLTVT.

This chain's CDR3 is CASSRGGEQYF. The CDR3 nucleotides read TGTGCCAGCAGCCGCGGGGGGGAGCAGTACTTC. V and J are TRBV7-2 and TRBJ2-7, with TRBD2 identical over 8 bases. J lost 7 bases, V lost 5 bases, and 1 base had no gene match. The CDR3 extends over 11 amino acids. In germline, CDR1 is SGHTA, CDR2 FQGNSA.